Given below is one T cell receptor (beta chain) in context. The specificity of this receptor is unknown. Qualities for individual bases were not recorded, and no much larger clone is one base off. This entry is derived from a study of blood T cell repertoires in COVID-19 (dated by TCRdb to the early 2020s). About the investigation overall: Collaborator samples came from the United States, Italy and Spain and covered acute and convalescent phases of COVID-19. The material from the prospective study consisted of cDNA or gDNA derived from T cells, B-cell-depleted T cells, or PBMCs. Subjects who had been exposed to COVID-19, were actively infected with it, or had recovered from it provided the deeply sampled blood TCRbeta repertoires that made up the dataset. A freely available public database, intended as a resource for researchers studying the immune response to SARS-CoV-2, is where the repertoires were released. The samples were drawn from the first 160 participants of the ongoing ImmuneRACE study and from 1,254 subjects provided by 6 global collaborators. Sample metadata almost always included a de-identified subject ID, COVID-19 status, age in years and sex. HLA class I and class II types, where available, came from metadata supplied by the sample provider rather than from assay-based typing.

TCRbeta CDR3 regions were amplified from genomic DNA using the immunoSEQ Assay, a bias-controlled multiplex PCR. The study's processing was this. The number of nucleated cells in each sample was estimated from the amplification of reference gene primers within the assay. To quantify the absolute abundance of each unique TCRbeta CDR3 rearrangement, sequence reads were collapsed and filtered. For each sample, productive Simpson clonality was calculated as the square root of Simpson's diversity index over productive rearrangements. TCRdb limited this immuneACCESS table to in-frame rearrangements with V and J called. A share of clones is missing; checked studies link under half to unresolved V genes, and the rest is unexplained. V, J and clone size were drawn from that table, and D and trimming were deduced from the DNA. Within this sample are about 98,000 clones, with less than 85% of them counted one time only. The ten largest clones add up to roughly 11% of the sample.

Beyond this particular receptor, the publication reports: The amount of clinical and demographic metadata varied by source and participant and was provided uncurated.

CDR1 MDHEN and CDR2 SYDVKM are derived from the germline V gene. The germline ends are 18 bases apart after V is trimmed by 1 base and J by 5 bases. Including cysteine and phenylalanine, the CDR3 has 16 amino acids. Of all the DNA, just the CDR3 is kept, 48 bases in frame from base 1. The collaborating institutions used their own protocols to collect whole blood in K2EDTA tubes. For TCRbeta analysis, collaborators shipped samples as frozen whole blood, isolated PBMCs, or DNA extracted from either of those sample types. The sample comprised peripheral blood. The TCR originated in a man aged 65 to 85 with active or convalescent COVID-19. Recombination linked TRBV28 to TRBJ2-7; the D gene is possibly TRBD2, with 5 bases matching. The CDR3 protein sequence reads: CASSLSAAPGRDEQYF. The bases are TGTGCCAGCAGTTTATCAGCGGCGCCAGGCCGGGACGAGCAGTACTTC.